This T cell receptor beta chain was recovered during a study of blood T cell repertoires in COVID-19. Across the study: Material from acute and convalescent COVID-19 was sourced from the United States, Italy and Spain. The analysed material was cDNA or gDNA that came from T cells, B-cell-depleted T cells, or PBMCs.

Authors' methods: Researchers report that nucleated cell counts were estimated from reference gene primer amplification. Here immunoSEQ multiplex PCR was the method, and the copy in TCRdb shows in-frame clones only, minus some. V and J calls and clone size are those listed in that table; D and trimming were worked out from the DNA. The sample lists roughly 340,000 clones; around nine tenths were seen once. The germline CDR1 and CDR2 sequences are GTSNPN and SVGIG (reference sequence). The CDR3 length is 15 residues. The V segment lost 0 bases and the J segment 2 bases; nucleotides outside the gene matches: 4.

The sequenced sample consisted of peripheral blood. The chain uses TRBV30 and TRBJ1-1; 9 nucleotides line up with TRBD1. The TCR originated in a woman aged 18-29 years who had recovered from COVID-19. The CDR3 loop reads CAWSVWTGVNTEAFF. DNA of the CDR3: TGTGCCTGGAGTGTATGGACAGGGGTAAACACTGAAGCTTTCTTT.